This TCR beta chain was identified in a study of cytomegalovirus exposure and HLA in healthy donors. Overall study context: Among over 350 genotyped donors, 80% to 90% fell in the Caucasian-associated ancestry cluster.

Points from the study as a whole: With further analysis later on, most CMV-associated TCR beta chains appeared HLA-restricted. The authors later linked a missense DCLRE1C variant to TCR beta V- and J-gene trimming.

V was trimmed by 6 bases and J by 0 bases, leaving 12 bases between them. The CDR3 extends over 14 amino acids. Germline assignment: CDR1 MNHEY and CDR2 SMNVEV (reference sequence). In this sample, this clone turned up once. Its matching antigen is unknown. PCR primers comprised 60 Vbeta and 13 Jbeta primers. How the authors handled the data: Unique TCR beta chains numbered about 79 million in a later analysis, with approximately 10 million shared. Method: immunoSEQ multiplex PCR; TCRdb's copy keeps in-frame clones and lacks some. That table is the source of V, J and clone size, and D and trimming were worked out from the DNA. The repertoire has under 200,000 clones, around four fifths of them found once; the top ten carry 2.5% to 3.5%.

The sample consisted of PBMCs. This clonotype originated in a female donor in good health and CMV-seronegative. V usage is TRBV27 and J usage is TRBJ2-7; no firm D call. The CDR3 spells CASRTVTVSYEQYF. CDR3 DNA sequence: TGTGCCAGCAGGACGGTAACAGTCTCCTACGAGCAGTACTTC.